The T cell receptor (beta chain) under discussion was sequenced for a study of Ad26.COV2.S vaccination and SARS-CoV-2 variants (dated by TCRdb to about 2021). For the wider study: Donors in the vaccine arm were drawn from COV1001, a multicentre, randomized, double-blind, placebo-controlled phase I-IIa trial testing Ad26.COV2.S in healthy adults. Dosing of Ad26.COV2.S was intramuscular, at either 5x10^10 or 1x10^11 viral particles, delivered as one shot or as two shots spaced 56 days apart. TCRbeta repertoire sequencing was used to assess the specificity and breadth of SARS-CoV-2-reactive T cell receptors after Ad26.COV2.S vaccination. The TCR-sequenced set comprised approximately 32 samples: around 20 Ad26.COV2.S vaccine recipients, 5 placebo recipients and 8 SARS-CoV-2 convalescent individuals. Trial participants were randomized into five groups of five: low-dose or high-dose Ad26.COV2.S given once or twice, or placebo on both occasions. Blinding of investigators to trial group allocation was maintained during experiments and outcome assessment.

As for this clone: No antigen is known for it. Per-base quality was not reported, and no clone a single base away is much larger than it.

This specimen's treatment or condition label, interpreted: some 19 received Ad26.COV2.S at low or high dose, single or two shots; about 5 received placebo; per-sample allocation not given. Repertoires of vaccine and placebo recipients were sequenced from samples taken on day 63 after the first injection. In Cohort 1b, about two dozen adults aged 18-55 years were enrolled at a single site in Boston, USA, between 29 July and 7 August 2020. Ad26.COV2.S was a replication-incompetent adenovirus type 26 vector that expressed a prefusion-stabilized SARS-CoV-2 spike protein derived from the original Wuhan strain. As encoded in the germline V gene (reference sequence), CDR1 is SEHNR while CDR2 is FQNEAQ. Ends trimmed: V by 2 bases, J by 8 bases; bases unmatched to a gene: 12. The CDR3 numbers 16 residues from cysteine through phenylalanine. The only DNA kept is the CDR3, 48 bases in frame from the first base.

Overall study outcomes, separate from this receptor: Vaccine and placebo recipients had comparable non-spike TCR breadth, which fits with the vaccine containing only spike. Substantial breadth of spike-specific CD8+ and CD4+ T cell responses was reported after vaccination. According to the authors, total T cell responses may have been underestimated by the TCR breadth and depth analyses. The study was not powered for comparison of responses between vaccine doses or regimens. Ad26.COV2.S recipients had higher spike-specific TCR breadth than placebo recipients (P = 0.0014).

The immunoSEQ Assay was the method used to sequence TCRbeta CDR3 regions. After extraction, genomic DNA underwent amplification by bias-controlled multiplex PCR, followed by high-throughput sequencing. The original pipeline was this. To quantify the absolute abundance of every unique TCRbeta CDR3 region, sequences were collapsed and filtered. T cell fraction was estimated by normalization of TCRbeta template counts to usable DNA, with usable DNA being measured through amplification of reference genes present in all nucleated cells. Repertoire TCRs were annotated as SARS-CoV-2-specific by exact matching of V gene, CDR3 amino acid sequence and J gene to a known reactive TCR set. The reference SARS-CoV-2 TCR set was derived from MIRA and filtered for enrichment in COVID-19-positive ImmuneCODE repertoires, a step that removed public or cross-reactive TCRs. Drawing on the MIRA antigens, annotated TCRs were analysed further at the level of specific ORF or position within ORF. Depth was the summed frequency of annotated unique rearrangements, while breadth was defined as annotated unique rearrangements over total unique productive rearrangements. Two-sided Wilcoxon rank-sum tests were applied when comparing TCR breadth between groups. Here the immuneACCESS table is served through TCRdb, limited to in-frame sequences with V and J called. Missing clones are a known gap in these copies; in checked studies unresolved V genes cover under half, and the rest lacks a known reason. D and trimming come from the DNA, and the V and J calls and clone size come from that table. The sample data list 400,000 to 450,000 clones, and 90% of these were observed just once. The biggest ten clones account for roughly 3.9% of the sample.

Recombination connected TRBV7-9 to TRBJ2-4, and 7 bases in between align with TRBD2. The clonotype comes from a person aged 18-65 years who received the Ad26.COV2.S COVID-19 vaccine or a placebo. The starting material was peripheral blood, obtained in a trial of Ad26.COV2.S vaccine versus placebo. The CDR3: CASSLPHWNSGHIQYF. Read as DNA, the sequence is TGTGCCAGCAGCTTACCCCACTGGAATAGCGGGCACATTCAGTACTTC. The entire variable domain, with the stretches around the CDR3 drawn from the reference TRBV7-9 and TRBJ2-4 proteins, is DTGVSQNPRHKITKRGQNVTFRCDPISEHNRLYWYRQTLGQGPEFLTYFQNEAQLEKSRLLSDRFSAERPKGSFSTLEIQRTEQGDSAMYLCASSLPHWNSGHIQYFGAGTRLSVL.